A single T cell receptor beta chain is shown here with its context. What it binds is not known. CDR3 length: 18 residues. CDR1 and CDR2 from the germline V gene are SGDLS and YYNGEE. Trimming removed 0 bases from V and 2 bases from J; junction bases left unmatched: 10. The table came from immunoSEQ multiplex PCR; TCRdb's copy has only in-frame clones and leaves some out. The data hold 80,000 or so clones, with around nine tenths observed a single time. The data belong to a study of T cell responses to AZD1222 COVID-19 vaccine. Study conclusions and caveats: A mostly white British donor set with more females was recruited, and clonal diversity was possibly underestimated. Unmutated variant regions are reportedly targeted by nearly half of spike-specific TCRs. Distributed over spike, vaccine-associated CD4 TCRs predominated at 160-218 and 743-854. Among those given AZD1222, only 6 or 7 were seropositive at baseline.

The sequencing here drew on peripheral blood, taken 28 days after the second AZD1222 dose. This TCR derives from an adult who received the AZD1222 COVID-19 vaccine. The rearrangement joins TRBV9 to TRBJ2-7; 11 positions match TRBD2. The CDR3 loop is CASSVAPTSGEPPYEQYF. CDR3 DNA: TGTGCCAGCAGCGTAGCTCCGACTAGCGGGGAACCCCCCTACGAGCAGTACTTC.